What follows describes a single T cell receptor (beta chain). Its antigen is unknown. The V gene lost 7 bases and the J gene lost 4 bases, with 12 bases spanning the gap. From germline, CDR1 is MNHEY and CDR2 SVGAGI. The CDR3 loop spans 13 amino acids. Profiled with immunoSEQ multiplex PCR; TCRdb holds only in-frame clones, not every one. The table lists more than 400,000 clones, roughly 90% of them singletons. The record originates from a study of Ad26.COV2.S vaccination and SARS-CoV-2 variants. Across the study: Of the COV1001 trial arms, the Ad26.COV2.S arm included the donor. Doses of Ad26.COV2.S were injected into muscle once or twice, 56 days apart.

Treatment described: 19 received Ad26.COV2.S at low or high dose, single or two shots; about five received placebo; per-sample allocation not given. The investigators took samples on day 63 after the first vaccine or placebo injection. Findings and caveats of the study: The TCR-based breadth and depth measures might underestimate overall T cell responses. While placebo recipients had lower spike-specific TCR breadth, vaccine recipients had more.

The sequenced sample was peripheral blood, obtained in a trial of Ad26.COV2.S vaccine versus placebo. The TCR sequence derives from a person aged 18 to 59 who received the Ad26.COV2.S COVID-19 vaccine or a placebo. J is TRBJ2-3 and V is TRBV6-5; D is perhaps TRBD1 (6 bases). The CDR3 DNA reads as TGTGCCAGCATTGCACAGGGAGCAGATACGCAGTATTTT. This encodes CASIAQGADTQYF.